A single T cell receptor (beta chain) is shown here with its context. No antigen is known for it. CD45RO negativity and positive selection for CCR7 defined naive CD8 cells, a population that excluded terminally differentiated effector memory CD45RA+ cells. These data originate in a study of shared clonotypes between healthy human individuals. Findings of the study overall: Naive subsets generally exceeded memory subsets in estimated richness. Lower generation probabilities were found for non-shared clonotypes than for those shared by all four donors.

Here immunoSEQ multiplex PCR was the method, and the copy in TCRdb shows in-frame clones only, minus some. Among around 2,000,000 clones listed, about 94% were seen once. The source material was naive CD8+ T cells sorted from blood. The clonotype originates from a man aged 18 to 35 in good health.

Here the CDR3 DNA reads TGTGCCAGCAGTCCGGGATTCAGCGGGAGCTCCTACGAGCAGTACTTC. Its protein is CASSPGFSGSSYEQYF. The chain is built from TRBV2 and TRBJ2-7, with TRBD2 matching over 8 bases. This CDR3 has 16 residues. Germline V gene sequence: CDR1 SNHLY, CDR2 FYNNEI. V was clipped by 5 bases and J by 0 bases; unmatched bases: 9.